These T cell receptor beta chains were read from a single sample in a study of T cell repertoires in cytomegalovirus infection. For these TCRs, the target antigens are not known. TCRdb itself ran the reads through MiXCR, one entry per CDR3 protein. The sample shows 900,000 to 950,000 distinct CDR3 sequences, about 33% of them seen only once. The material sequenced was cultured CD8+ T cells from PBMCs, taken from culture after CMV antigen stimulation. The source is a human donor in good health (CMV status not recorded). Some clones in this sample may be carry-over from other donors' samples. The CDR3 runs from the conserved cysteine through the conserved F or W. D genes are given only for firm matches. Rows give clone size only sometimes, using once, few, many, or a class for an expanded clone.

V: TRBV7-9; J: TRBJ2-2; size: -; D: -; CDR3: CASQQQTNTGELFF; DNA: TGTGCCAGCCAACAGCAAACGAACACCGGGGAGCTGTTTTTT
V: TRBV6-5; J: TRBJ2-1; size: -; D: -; CDR3: CASSYGQSMFQFF; DNA: TGTGCCAGCAGTTACGGCCAGTCGATGTTTCAGTTCTTC
V: TRBV27; J: TRBJ2-7; size: -; D: -; CDR3: CASSTHPTKNSYEQYF; DNA: TGTGCCAGCAGTACCCATCCCACCAAAAACTCCTACGAGCAGTACTTC
V: TRBV29-1; J: TRBJ2-1; size: -; D: -; CDR3: CSVEGEGGLSYNEQFF; DNA: TGCAGCGTTGAAGGGGAAGGTGGGCTGTCCTACAATGAGCAGTTCTTC
V: TRBV27; J: TRBJ1-2; size: few; D: -; CDR3: CASSSGTTGYTF; DNA: TGTGCCAGCAGTTCTGGGACGACCGGCTACACCTTC
V: TRBV7-8; J: TRBJ2-7; size: -; D: -; CDR3: CASSERAHLRYEQYF; DNA: TGTGCCAGCAGCGAGCGAGCGCACCTCAGATACGAGCAGTACTTC
V: TRBV7-9; J: TRBJ2-3; size: few; D: -; CDR3: CASSSPGMSDTQYF; DNA: TGTGCCAGCAGCTCCCCAGGGATGTCGGATACGCAGTATTTT
V: TRBV6-9; J: TRBJ2-5; size: -; D: TRBD1; CDR3: CASSRTGPPGETQYF; DNA: TGCGCCAGCAGCCGGACAGGCCCACCGGGAGAGACCCAGTACTTC
V: TRBV7-3; J: TRBJ2-2; size: many; D: -; CDR3: CASSLMEPGHYNTGELFF; DNA: TGTGCCAGCAGCTTAATGGAACCGGGCCACTACAACACCGGGGAGCTGTTTTTT
V: TRBV6-5; J: TRBJ1-1; size: few; D: -; CDR3: CASRLGDYNTEAFF; DNA: TGTGCCAGCAGACTCGGGGATTATAACACTGAAGCTTTCTTT
V: TRBV20-1; J: TRBJ1-6; size: -; D: -; CDR3: CSASPPNSPLHF; DNA: TGCAGTGCTAGTCCGCCTAATTCACCCCTCCACTTT
V: TRBV19; J: TRBJ1-1; size: many; D: -; CDR3: CASSGTASIAFF; DNA: TGTGCCAGTAGTGGGACGGCGTCGATAGCTTTCTTT
V: TRBV7-6; J: TRBJ1-2; size: many; D: -; CDR3: CASSFGTDLSGPNYGYTF; DNA: TGTGCCAGCAGCTTTGGGACGGACCTATCTGGGCCTAACTATGGCTACACCTTC
V: TRBV7-8; J: TRBJ1-2; size: many; D: -; CDR3: CASSLPGQEGGYTF; DNA: TGTGCCAGCAGCTTACCAGGGCAGGAAGGTGGCTACACCTTC
V: TRBV7-6; J: TRBJ2-3; size: -; D: TRBD1; CDR3: CASSPRDSFSTDTQYF; DNA: TGTGCCAGCAGCCCCAGGGACAGTTTCTCCACAGATACGCAGTATTTT
V: TRBV3-1; J: TRBJ1-6; size: -; D: -; CDR3: CASSQEGIAYNSPLHF; DNA: TGTGCCAGCAGCCAAGAAGGCATCGCCTATAATTCACCCCTCCACTTT
V: TRBV12-3/TRBV12-4; J: TRBJ2-3; size: -; D: TRBD1; CDR3: CASSLVSRGRRTDTQYF; DNA: TGTGCCAGCAGTTTAGTCTCTAGGGGGCGACGTACAGATACGCAGTATTTT
V: TRBV4-3; J: TRBJ1-2; size: -; D: -; CDR3: CASSQDSFNYGYTF; DNA: TGCGCCAGCAGCCAAGACTCTTTTAACTATGGCTACACCTTC
V: TRBV20-1; J: TRBJ1-2; size: -; D: -; CDR3: CSARDLGLSYGYTF; DNA: TGCAGTGCTAGAGATCTAGGCCTCAGCTATGGCTACACCTTC
V: TRBV10-3; J: TRBJ1-4; size: -; D: -; CDR3: CAISGSGGNEKLFF; DNA: TGTGCCATCAGTGGGAGCGGGGGAAATGAAAAACTGTTTTTT
V: TRBV27; J: TRBJ2-7; size: -; D: TRBD1; CDR3: CASSPQEGQGAWEQYF; DNA: TGTGCCAGCAGTCCCCAGGAGGGACAGGGGGCATGGGAGCAGTACTTC
V: TRBV5-4; J: TRBJ2-3; size: few; D: -; CDR3: CASSPNGDTQYF; DNA: TGTGCCAGCAGCCCGAATGGAGATACGCAGTATTTT
V: TRBV11-3; J: TRBJ2-1; size: -; D: TRBD2; CDR3: CASSYTSGVQDEQFF; DNA: TGTGCCAGCAGCTATACTAGCGGGGTGCAGGATGAGCAGTTCTTC
V: TRBV7-3; J: TRBJ2-5; size: few; D: TRBD1; CDR3: CASSLAAGTEKETQYF; DNA: TGTGCCAGCAGCTTAGCCGCCGGGACAGAAAAAGAGACCCAGTACTTC
V: TRBV7-2; J: TRBJ1-1; size: few; D: TRBD1; CDR3: CASSLVQGARTEAFF; DNA: TGTGCCAGCAGCTTAGTACAGGGGGCGCGCACTGAAGCTTTCTTT
V: TRBV20-1; J: TRBJ1-4; size: -; D: -; CDR3: CSASNDRSGEKLFF; DNA: TGCAGTGCCAGCAACGACAGGAGCGGCGAAAAACTGTTTTTT
V: TRBV11-1; J: TRBJ1-1; size: few; D: -; CDR3: CASSLDYGTEAFF; DNA: TGTGCCAGCAGCTTAGATTACGGCACTGAAGCTTTCTTT
V: TRBV4-1; J: TRBJ1-5; size: -; D: -; CDR3: CASSQDLGLNQPQHF; DNA: TGCGCCAGCAGCCAAGATCTTGGCCTCAATCAGCCCCAGCATTTT
V: TRBV7-8; J: TRBJ2-1; size: many; D: -; CDR3: CASIKGSNEQFF; DNA: TGTGCCAGCATTAAGGGTTCCAATGAGCAGTTCTTC
V: TRBV19; J: TRBJ2-1; size: -; D: TRBD1; CDR3: CASSNFPPGQGGNEQFF; DNA: TGTGCCAGTAGTAATTTTCCACCGGGACAGGGTGGGAATGAGCAGTTCTTC
V: TRBV10-3; J: TRBJ2-1; size: few; D: TRBD1; CDR3: CAISSGQGIYNEQFF; DNA: TGTGCCATCAGTTCCGGACAGGGGATATACAATGAGCAGTTCTTC
V: TRBV7-2; J: TRBJ2-5; size: few; D: -; CDR3: CASSPMAGETQYF; DNA: TGTGCCAGCAGCCCGATGGCGGGGGAGACCCAGTACTTC
V: TRBV12-3/TRBV12-4; J: TRBJ2-1; size: -; D: -; CDR3: CASTITSYSYNEQFF; DNA: TGTGCCAGCACTATTACGAGTTATAGCTACAATGAGCAGTTCTTC
V: TRBV19; J: TRBJ2-5; size: few; D: -; CDR3: CASSTRTAQETQYF; DNA: TGTGCCAGTAGTACCCGGACAGCTCAAGAGACCCAGTACTTC
V: TRBV3-1; J: TRBJ2-7; size: few; D: -; CDR3: CASSHLSPPDSQSLPYEQYF; DNA: TGTGCCAGCAGCCACCTAAGCCCCCCGGACAGCCAATCCCTTCCCTACGAGCAGTACTTC
V: TRBV7-6; J: TRBJ2-5; size: many; D: TRBD2; CDR3: CASSPGGGGETQYF; DNA: TGTGCCAGCAGTCCGGGGGGGGGCGGAGAGACCCAGTACTTC